The present TCR beta chain was sequenced within a study of cytomegalovirus exposure and HLA in healthy donors. Findings of the study overall: There were some public TCRs occurring in many donors, but most TCR sequences were rare.

Trimming shortened V by 6 bases and J by 8 bases, and 16 bases separated the two germline ends. CDR1 is MNHEY, CDR2 SMNVEV, per germline (reference sequence). This CDR3 comprises 14 residues. The PCR contained 60 Vbeta and 13 Jbeta primers. Profiling relied on immunoSEQ multiplex PCR, and the TCRdb table lists in-frame clones only, not all of them. The table shows 85,000 to 100,000 clones, with roughly 73% occurring only once. Concerning this clone: Its antigen is currently unknown.

The chain links TRBV27 to TRBJ1-4; D not resolved. The sample was PBMCs. The TCR was taken from a woman in her forties in good health and CMV-seronegative. The DNA of the CDR3 is TGTGCCAGCAGCCACCTGGGGAGGGAGGAAAAACTGTTTTTT. This gives the protein CASSHLGREEKLFF.